The rows below give T cell receptor beta chains drawn from one sample of a study of monozygotic twins with inflammatory bowel disease. After re-calling the 5' RACE reads, TCRdb lists one entry per CDR3 protein, DNA absent. The sample includes more than 300,000 distinct CDR3 sequences. The specimen sequenced was blood. These receptor sequences come from a human donor with ulcerative colitis or Crohn's disease, or a healthy co-twin of an affected twin (not recorded which). CDR3s include the opening cysteine and the closing phenylalanine or tryptophan. Fields, in order: V gene, J gene, CDR3 protein.

>TRBV7-3|TRBJ2-3
CASSLKNPSGGDTQYF
>TRBV5-1|TRBJ2-2
CASSLEPSGGPNTGELFF
>TRBV5-1|TRBJ2-3
CASSLAGRRTDTQYF
>TRBV12-5|TRBJ2-3
CASGLEGGRFTDTQYF
>TRBV12-3/TRBV12-4|TRBJ2-1
CASSWEGGGAYNEQFF
>TRBV4-3|TRBJ2-1
CASSPTRTGTNEQFF
>TRBV28|TRBJ2-3
CANQKAGDRREYF
>TRBV4-2|TRBJ2-7
CASSQNVPSYEQYF
>TRBV5-1|TRBJ2-1
CASSLAARRSYNEQFF
>TRBV19|TRBJ2-1
CASSIGRGFDEQFF
>TRBV7-2|TRBJ2-5
CASSKGQQETQYF
>TRBV6-2/TRBV6-3|TRBJ2-1
CASSYERGGAKRDEQFF
>TRBV7-3|TRBJ2-3
CASSLSRAGGPNLFTQYF
>TRBV9|TRBJ2-1
CASSDGTGAYNEQFF
>TRBV16|TRBJ1-1
CASSQTTGGGFF
>TRBV5-1|TRBJ2-2
CASSLTVTGELFF
>TRBV2|TRBJ2-7
CASSTRGESYEQYF
>TRBV7-2|TRBJ2-2
CASSLGGGGTGELFF
>TRBV7-3|TRBJ1-1
CASSLTTNTEALF
>TRBV6-5|TRBJ2-2
CASSYSRQSGELFF
>TRBV12-3/TRBV12-4|TRBJ2-1
CASSRQGSRDEQFF
>TRBV2|TRBJ2-4
CASSPGGRERNIQYF
>TRBV5-1|TRBJ1-5
CASSLQGISNQPQHF
>TRBV25-1|TRBJ1-4
CASSVWQGLEKLFF
>TRBV4-3|TRBJ2-5
CAGSPVNQETQYF
>TRBV7-9|TRBJ2-3
CASSRGGPSDTQYF
>TRBV7-9|TRBJ2-7
CASSLVAGDEQYF
>TRBV6-5|TRBJ1-1
CASSYSGRDTEAFF
>TRBV3-1|TRBJ1-2
CASSQVRGTYGYTF
>TRBV18|TRBJ2-2
CASSPRTGGSNTGELFF
>TRBV21-1|TRBJ2-2
CASLRGVSATGELFF
>TRBV4-3|TRBJ1-5
CASSQKQGSQPQHF
>TRBV4-3|TRBJ2-3
CASSQGRAWGVPTDTQYF
>TRBV5-1|TRBJ2-3
CASSIYRGITDTQYF
>TRBV25-1|TRBJ2-5
CAGSGAGIQTQYF
>TRBV13|TRBJ2-7
CASSPGLAGVNSYEQYF
>TRBV27|TRBJ1-5
CASNTRQGATQPQHF
>TRBV18|TRBJ2-7
CASSRPEGLYEQYF
>TRBV10-2|TRBJ2-7
CASNRQGSYEQYF
>TRBV24-1|TRBJ2-3
CATSDGLAGGLHGDTQYF
>TRBV19|TRBJ2-1
CASSAALGDEQFF
>TRBV5-1|TRBJ2-2
CASSLEGTGELFF
>TRBV19|TRBJ1-1
CATRGWRRGTEAFF
>TRBV4-3|TRBJ2-7
CASSQDRRTFYEQYF
>TRBV3-1|TRBJ1-3
CASSQYYSGNTIYF
>TRBV5-1|TRBJ2-7
CASSPGGTGYNEQYF
>TRBV3-1|TRBJ1-1
CASSQVGEGLLNTEAFF
>TRBV6-1|TRBJ2-5
CASRQAQAGGMETQYF
>TRBV11-2|TRBJ2-1
CASSSVAGSFNEQFF
>TRBV7-3|TRBJ2-1
CASSFGGGQYEQFF
>TRBV5-5|TRBJ2-5
CASSLVRLAGAETQYF